Sequencing of this T cell receptor (beta chain) was carried out in a study of low-dose radiotherapy and immunotherapy resistance in tumors. Study overall: It was 1 Gy per fraction every two weeks that Cohort 2 received, adding up to 13 Gy over 26 weeks. Patients took 300 mg oral aspirin daily for four cycles from cycle 1 day 1.

The sample's time point: before trial treatment. Gene-specific TRAV and TRBV primers were used for first-strand cDNA, covering alpha and beta chains. TCR amplification involved 20 PCR cycles with a constant-region primer and V-primer adapter. TCRdb recomputed calls from the reads with MiXCR, one row per CDR3 protein. This table holds 65,000 to 90,000 distinct CDR3 sequences, under 20% found once. The table lists this clonotype with many counts. This TCR was recovered from a male donor with prostate cancer. This sample comprised PBMCs, obtained before treatment.

The CDR3: CSAQISTGELFF. The CDR3 region has the DNA TGCAGCGCCCAGATTTCCACCGGGGAGCTGTTTTTT. This rearrangement joins TRBV29-1 to TRBJ2-2; D unresolved. Trimming left V 7 bases short and J 4 bases short, with 10 bases between. From germline, CDR1 is SQVTM and CDR2 ANQGSEA. The CDR3 extends over 12 amino acids.